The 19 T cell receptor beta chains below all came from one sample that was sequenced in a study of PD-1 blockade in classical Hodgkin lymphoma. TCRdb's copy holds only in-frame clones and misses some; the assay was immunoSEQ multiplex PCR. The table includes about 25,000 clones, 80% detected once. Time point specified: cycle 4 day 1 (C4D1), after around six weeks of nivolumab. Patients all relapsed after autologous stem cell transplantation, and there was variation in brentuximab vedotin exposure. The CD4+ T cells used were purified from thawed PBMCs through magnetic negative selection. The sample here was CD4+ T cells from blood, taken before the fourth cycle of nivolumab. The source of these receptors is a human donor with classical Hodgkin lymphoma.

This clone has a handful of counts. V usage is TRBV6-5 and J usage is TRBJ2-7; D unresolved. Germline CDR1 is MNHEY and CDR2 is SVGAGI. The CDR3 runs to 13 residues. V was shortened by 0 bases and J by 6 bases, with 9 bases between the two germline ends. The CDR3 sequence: CASSYSAGGEQYF. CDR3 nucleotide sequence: TGTGCCAGCAGTTACTCGGCAGGCGGCGAGCAGTACTTC.

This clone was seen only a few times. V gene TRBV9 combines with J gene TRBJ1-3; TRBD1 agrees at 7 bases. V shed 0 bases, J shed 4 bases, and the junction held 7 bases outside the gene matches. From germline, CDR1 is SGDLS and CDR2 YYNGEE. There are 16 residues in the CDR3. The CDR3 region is CASSVEGARAGNTIYF. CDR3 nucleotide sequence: TGTGCCAGCAGCGTAGAGGGGGCGCGGGCCGGAAACACCATATATTTT.

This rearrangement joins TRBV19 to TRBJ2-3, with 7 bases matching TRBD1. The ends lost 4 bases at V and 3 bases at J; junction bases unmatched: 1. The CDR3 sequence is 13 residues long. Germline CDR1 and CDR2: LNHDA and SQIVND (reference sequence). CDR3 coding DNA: TGTGCCAGTAGTACACAGGGGACAGATACGCAGTATTTT. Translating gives CASSTQGTDTQYF.

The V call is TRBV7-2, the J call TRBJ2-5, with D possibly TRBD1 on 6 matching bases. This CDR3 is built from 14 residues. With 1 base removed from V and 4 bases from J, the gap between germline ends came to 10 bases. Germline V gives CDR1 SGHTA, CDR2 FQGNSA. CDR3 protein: CASSLVSRGETQYF. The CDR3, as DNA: TGTGCCAGCAGCTTAGTGTCCAGGGGAGAGACCCAGTACTTC.

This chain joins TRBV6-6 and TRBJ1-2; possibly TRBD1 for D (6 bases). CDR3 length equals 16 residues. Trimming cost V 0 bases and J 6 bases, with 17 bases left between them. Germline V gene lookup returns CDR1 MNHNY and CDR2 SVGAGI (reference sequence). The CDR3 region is CASSYSMGEGGNGYTF. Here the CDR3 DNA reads TGTGCCAGCAGTTACTCGATGGGGGAAGGGGGGAATGGCTACACCTTC.

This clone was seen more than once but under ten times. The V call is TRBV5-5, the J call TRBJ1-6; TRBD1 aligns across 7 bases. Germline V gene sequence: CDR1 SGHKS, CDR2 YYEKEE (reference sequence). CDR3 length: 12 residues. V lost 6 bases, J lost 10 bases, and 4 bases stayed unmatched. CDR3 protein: CASNDRVSPLHF. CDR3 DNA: TGTGCCAGCAACGACAGGGTGTCACCCCTCCACTTT.

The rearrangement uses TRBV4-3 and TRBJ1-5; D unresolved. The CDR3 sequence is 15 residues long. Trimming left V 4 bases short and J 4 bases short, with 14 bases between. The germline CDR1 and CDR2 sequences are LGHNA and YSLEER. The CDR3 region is CASSLSPQLNQPQHF. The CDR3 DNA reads TGCGCCAGCAGCCTAAGTCCACAGCTAAATCAGCCCCAGCATTTT.

The CDR3: CASSFLASSYNEQFF. The DNA for the CDR3 is TGCGCCAGCAGCTTTTTAGCGAGCTCCTACAATGAGCAGTTCTTC. The rearrangement uses TRBV5-1 and TRBJ2-1, with D maybe TRBD2 (5 bases). The V and J ends lost 2 bases and 0 bases respectively, with 9 bases between them. The CDR3 is 15 amino acids. From germline, CDR1 is SGHRS and CDR2 YFSETQ.

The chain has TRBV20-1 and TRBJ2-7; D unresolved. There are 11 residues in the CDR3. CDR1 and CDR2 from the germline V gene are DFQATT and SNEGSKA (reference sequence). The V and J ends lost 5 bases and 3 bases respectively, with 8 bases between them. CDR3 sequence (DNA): TGCAGTGCTTTCAGAGACTACGAGCAGTACTTC. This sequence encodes CSAFRDYEQYF.

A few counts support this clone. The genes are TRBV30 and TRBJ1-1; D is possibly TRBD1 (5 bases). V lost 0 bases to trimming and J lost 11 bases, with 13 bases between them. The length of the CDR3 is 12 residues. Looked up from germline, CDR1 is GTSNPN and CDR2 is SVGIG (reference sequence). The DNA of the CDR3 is TGTGCCTGGAGTGTATCAGGGAAATCGGCTTTCTTT. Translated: CAWSVSGKSAFF.

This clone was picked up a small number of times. CDR3 in DNA: TGTGCCAGTAGTATACAGGTTTCTAATGAAAAACTGTTTTTT. Translated: CASSIQVSNEKLFF. The rearrangement uses TRBV19 and TRBJ1-4; D not certain. The CDR3 totals 14 residues. In germline, CDR1 is LNHDA, CDR2 SQIVND (reference sequence). V lost 2 bases to trimming and J lost 3 bases, with 7 bases between them. The variable domain in full, with the rest retrieved from reference TRBV19 and TRBJ1-4, is DGGITQSPKYLFRKEGQNVTLSCEQNLNHDAMYWYRQDPGQGLRLIYYSQIVNDFQKGDIAEGYSVSREKKESFPLTVTSAQKNPTAFYLCASSIQVSNEKLFFGSGTQLSVL.

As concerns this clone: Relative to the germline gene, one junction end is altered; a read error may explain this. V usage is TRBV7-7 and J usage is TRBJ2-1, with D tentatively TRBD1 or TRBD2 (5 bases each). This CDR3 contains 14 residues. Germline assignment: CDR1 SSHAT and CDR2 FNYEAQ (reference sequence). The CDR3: CASSLAMGDNEQFF. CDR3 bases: TGTGCTAGCAGCTTAGCGATGGGGGACAATGAGCAGTTCTTC.

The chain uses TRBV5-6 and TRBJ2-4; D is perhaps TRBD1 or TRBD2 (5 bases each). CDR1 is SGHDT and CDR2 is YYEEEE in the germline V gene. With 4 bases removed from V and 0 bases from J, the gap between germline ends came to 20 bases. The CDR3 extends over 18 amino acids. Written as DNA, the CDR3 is TGTGCCAGCAGCCAATTCTTCGGGGCCTACCTAGCCAAAAACATTCAGTACTTC. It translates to CASSQFFGAYLAKNIQYF.

CDR3 sequence (DNA): TGTGCCAGCAGCTTAGGGGACAGGGACGGAGGCTACACCTTC. Protein: CASSLGDRDGGYTF. The gene calls are TRBV7-9 and TRBJ1-2, with 9 bases lining up with TRBD1. The CDR3 sequence is 14 residues long. Germline CDR1 and CDR2: SEHNR and FQNEAQ (reference sequence). V was pared by 1 base and J by 8 bases, with 5 bases of the junction left unmatched.

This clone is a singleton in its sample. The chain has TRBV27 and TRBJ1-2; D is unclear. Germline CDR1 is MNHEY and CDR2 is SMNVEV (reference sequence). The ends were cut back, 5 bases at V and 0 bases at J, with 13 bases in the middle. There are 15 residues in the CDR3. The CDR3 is CASSRYSSANYGYTF. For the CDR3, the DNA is TGTGCCAGCAGTCGCTACAGTTCAGCTAACTATGGCTACACCTTC.

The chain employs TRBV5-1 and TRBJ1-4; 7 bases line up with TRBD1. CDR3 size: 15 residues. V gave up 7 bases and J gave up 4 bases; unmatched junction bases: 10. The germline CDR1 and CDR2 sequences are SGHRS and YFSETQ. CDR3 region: CASGRTGQLNEKLFF. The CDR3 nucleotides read TGCGCCAGCGGAAGGACGGGACAGCTTAATGAAAAACTGTTTTTT.

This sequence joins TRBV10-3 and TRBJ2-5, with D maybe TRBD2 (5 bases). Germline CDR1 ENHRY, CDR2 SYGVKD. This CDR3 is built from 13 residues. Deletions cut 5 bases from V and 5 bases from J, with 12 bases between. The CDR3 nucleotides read TGTGCCATCAGTCCCAATGGGGAGGAGACCCAGTACTTC. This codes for CAISPNGEETQYF.

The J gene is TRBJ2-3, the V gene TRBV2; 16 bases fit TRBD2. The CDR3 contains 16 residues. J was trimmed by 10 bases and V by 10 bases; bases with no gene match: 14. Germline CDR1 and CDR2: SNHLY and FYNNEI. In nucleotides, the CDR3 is TGTGCCACCCCCGTCCCGGGACTAGCGGGGGGGCCGTCGCAGTATTTT. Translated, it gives CATPVPGLAGGPSQYF.

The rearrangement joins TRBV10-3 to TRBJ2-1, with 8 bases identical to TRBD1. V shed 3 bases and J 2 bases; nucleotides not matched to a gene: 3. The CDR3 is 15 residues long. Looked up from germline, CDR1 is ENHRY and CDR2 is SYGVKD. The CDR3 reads CAISEQGEAYNEQFF. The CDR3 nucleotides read TGTGCCATCAGTGAACAGGGGGAGGCCTACAATGAGCAGTTCTTC.